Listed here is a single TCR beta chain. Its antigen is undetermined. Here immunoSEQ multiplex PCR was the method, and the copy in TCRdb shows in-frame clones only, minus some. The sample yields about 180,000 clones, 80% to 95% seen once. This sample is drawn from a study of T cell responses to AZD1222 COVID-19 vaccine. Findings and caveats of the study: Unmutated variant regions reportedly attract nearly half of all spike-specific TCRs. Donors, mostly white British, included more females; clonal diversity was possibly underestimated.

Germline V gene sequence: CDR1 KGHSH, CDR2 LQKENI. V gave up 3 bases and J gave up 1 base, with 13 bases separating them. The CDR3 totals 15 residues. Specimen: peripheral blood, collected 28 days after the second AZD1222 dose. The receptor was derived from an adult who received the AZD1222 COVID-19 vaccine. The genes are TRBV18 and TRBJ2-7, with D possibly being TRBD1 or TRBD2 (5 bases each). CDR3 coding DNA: TGTGCCAGCTCACCTCCTCGGGACCTATCCTACGAGCAGTACTTC. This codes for CASSPPRDLSYEQYF. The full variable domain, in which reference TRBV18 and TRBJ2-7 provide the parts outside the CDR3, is NAGVMQNPRHLVRRRGQEARLRCSPMKGHSHVYWYRQLPEEGLKFMVYLQKENIIDESGMPKERFSAEFPKEGPSILRIQQVVRGDSAAYFCASSPPRDLSYEQYFGPGTRLTVT.